This T cell receptor (beta chain) was retrieved from a study of tissue T cells after allogeneic stem cell transplantation. This clone was seen just once. Gene names denote mouse genes. The read ends 1 residue shy of where the CDR3 ends; the end is completed using the germline J gene. The CDR3 length is 14 residues. The V gene's germline CDR1 is KGHPV and CDR2 FQNQEV (reference sequence). Deletions cut 4 bases from V and 0 bases from J, with 8 bases between. The time point: mouse harvest day 7 after allogeneic transplant. Mouse grafts combined 10^7 T-cell-depleted bone marrow cells with 10^6 splenic CD5+ T cells. Tissues came from B6→BALB/c major-mismatch GVHD mice at day 7 or 14. This table comes from immunoSEQ multiplex PCR, and its TCRdb copy is limited to in-frame clones, with some not included. The table has 6,500 to 8,000 clones, roughly half seen once.

The receptor's source is a female BALB/c mouse given C57BL/6 T cells with graft-versus-host disease after an allogeneic hematopoietic cell transplant. The chain joins TRBV26 to TRBJ2-5; D gene uncertain. Sequenced material: gut tissue. Here the CDR3 reads CASSRYFNQDTQYF. The DNA read from the CDR3 is TGTGCCAGCAGTCGATATTTTAACCAAGACACCCAGTAC. Full variable domain (missing parts from reference TRBV26 and TRBJ2-5): NSKVIQTPRYLVKGQGQKAKMRCIPEKGHPVVFWYQQNKNNEFKFLINFQNQEVLQQIDMTEKRFSAECPSNSPCSLEIQSSEAGDSALYLCASSRYFNQDTQYFGPGTRLLVL.